The rows below give T cell receptor beta chains drawn from one sample of a study of T cells in Graves' hyperthyroidism and ophthalmopathy. TCRdb processed the multiplex PCR reads anew with MiXCR; each CDR3 protein has one entry. The sample lists 500,000 to 650,000 distinct CDR3 sequences, about 14% occurring once. The specimen was blood. The receptors were sampled from a woman aged 40 to 50 with Graves' hyperthyroidism. Each CDR3 is given with its conserved first and last residue. D genes are given only for firm matches.

D,V,CDR3
-,TRBV28,CATHRTRFYGYTF
TRBD2,TRBV19,CASSITTSVDNEQFF
TRBD2,TRBV10-3,CAISDSTSGTYEQYF
-,TRBV6-1,CASSEFSAMNTEAFF
-,TRBV7-9,CATQGTPRIYEQYF
TRBD1,TRBV2,CASSEGQANQPQHF
-,TRBV19,CASSIGQGVGLTDTQYF
-,TRBV28,CASSFYRELLAKNIQYF
-,TRBV28,CASSLKIAGPHEQYF
TRBD1,TRBV6-1,CASNPTTGDTFLYGYTF
-,TRBV27,CASSQGDEQYF
-,TRBV20-1,CSASDSRAQYF
-,TRBV12-3/TRBV12-4,CASSSTQRVGTGELFF
-,TRBV6-1,CASSERGRTEAFF
TRBD1,TRBV7-8,CASSFQPGQGKETQYF
-,TRBV10-2,CASSEGRNTEASF
-,TRBV9,CASSGAGLYEQYF
-,TRBV18,CASSSSVDYGYTF
-,TRBV12-3/TRBV12-4,CASSPRAGDTQYF
TRBD1,TRBV12-5,CASGPSGTGYEQYF
TRBD1,TRBV27,CASRTGGSPDEQYF
-,TRBV10-3,CAIREQGMEPYEQYF
-,TRBV28,CASSLDSRKAHEQYF
-,TRBV27,CASSLQQGLNTEAFF
-,TRBV14,CASSPFMDRLDEQYF
TRBD1,TRBV30,CAWARTGVTEAFF
TRBD2,TRBV12-3/TRBV12-4,CASSSTGREGPYEQYF